Described below is a single T cell receptor (beta chain) sequence and its context. The antigen is not known. The data are from a study of monozygotic twins with inflammatory bowel disease. Whole-study results and caveats: In these data, no single strong IBD-associated signal or clonotype received support. Researchers reported no repertoire similarity difference between concordant and discordant twins, possibly from limited power. Healthy co-twins, by inverse Simpson, had higher TCRbeta diversity than their siblings with IBD.

Both TCRalpha and TCRbeta cDNA were subjected to two nested PCRs lasting approximately 16 and 10 cycles. TCRdb reanalyzed the 5' RACE reads, giving one entry per CDR3 protein sequence and no DNA. The listing contains roughly 200,000 distinct CDR3 sequences. The sample taken for sequencing was blood. The clonotype was recovered from a human donor with ulcerative colitis or Crohn's disease, or a healthy co-twin of an affected twin (not recorded which).

CDR3 sequence: CASSDGTGYNSPLHF. This chain joins TRBV28 and TRBJ1-6; with no DNA, the TCRdb D assignment of TRBD1 cannot be verified. The CDR3 is 15 amino acids. Germline values: CDR1 MDHEN, CDR2 SYDVKM.